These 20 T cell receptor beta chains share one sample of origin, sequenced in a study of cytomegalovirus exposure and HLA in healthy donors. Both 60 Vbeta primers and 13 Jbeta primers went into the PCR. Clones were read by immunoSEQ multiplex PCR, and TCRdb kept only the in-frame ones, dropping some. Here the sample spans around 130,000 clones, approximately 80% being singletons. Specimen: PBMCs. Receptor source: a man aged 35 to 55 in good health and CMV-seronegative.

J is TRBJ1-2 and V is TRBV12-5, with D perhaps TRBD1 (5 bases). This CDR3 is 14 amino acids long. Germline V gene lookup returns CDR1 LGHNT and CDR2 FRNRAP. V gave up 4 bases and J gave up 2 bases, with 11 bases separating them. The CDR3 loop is CASGSPDKNYGYTF. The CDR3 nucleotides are TGTGCTAGTGGTTCCCCGGACAAGAACTATGGCTACACCTTC.

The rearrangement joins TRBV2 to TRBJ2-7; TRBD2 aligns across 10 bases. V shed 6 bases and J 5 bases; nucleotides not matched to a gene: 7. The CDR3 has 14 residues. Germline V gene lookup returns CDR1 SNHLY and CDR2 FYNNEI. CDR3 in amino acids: CASSETSGIHEQYF. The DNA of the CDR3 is TGTGCCAGCAGCGAAACTAGCGGGATCCACGAGCAGTACTTC.

As DNA, the CDR3 is TGCGCCAGCAGCCAACAGACAGGGTCGCAGGACGAGCAGTACTTC. Its protein is CASSQQTGSQDEQYF. This chain connects TRBV4-1 to TRBJ2-7, with 7 bases matching TRBD1. Per the germline V gene, CDR1 is MGHRA and CDR2 is YSYEKL. V dropped 2 bases and J dropped 5; count of bases not matched to a gene: 9. This CDR3 spans 15 amino acids.

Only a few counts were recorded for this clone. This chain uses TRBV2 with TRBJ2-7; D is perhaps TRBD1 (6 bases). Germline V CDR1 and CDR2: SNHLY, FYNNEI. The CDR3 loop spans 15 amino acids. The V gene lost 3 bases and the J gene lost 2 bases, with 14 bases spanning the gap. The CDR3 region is CASSESQGSPYEQYF. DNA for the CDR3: TGTGCCAGCAGTGAGTCCCAGGGGTCACCCTACGAGCAGTACTTC.

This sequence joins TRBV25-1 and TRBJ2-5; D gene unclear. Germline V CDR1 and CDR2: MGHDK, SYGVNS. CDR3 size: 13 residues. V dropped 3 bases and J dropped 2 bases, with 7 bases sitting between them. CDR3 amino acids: CASSDARQETQYF. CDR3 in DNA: TGTGCCAGCAGTGATGCCAGGCAAGAGACCCAGTACTTC.

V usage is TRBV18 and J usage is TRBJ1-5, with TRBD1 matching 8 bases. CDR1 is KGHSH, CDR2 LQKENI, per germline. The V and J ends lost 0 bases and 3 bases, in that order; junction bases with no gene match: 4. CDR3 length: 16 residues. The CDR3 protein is CASSPPGQEYNQPQHF. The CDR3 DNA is TGTGCCAGCTCACCACCGGGACAGGAGTACAATCAGCCCCAGCATTTT.

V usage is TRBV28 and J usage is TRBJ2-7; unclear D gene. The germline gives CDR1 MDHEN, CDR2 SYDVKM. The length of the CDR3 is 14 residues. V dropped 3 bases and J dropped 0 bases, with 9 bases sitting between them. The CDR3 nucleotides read TGTGCCAGCAGTTTGGTCCCTAGCTCCTACGAGCAGTACTTC. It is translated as CASSLVPSSYEQYF.

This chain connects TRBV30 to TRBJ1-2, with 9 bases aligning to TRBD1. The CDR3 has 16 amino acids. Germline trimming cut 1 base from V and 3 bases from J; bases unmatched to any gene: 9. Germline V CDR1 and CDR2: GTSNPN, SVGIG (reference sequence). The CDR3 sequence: CAWSAQWTGEHYGYTF. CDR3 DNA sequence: TGTGCCTGGAGTGCCCAATGGACAGGGGAACACTATGGCTACACCTTC.

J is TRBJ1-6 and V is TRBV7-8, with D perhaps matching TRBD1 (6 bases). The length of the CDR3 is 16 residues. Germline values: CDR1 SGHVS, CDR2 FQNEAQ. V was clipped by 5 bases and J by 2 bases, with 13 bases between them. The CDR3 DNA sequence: TGTGCCAGCAGCCCGTTACAGGGCGCCTATAATTCACCCCTCCACTTT. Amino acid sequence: CASSPLQGAYNSPLHF. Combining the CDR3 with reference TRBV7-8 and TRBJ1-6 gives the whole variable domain GAGVSQSPRYKVAKRGQDVALRCDPISGHVSLFWYQQALGQGPEFLTYFQNEAQLDKSGLPSDRFFAERPEGSVSTLKIQRTQQEDSAVYLCASSPLQGAYNSPLHFGNGTRLTVT.

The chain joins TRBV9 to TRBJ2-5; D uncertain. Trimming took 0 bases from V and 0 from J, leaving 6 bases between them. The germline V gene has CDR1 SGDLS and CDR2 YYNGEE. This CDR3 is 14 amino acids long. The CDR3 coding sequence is TGTGCCAGCAGCGTAGTGGGCAACCAAGAGACCCAGTACTTC. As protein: CASSVVGNQETQYF.

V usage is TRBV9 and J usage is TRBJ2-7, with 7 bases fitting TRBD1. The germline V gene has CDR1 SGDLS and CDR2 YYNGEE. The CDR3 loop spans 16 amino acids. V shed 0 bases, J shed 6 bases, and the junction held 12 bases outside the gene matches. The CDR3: CASSVDPGGNGREQYF. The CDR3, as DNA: TGTGCCAGCAGCGTAGACCCAGGGGGAAACGGACGCGAGCAGTACTTC.

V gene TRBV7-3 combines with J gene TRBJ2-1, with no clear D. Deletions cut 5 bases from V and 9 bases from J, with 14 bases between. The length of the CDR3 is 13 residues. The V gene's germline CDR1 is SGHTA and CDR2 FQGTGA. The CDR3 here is CASSTQTQTEQFF. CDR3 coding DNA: TGTGCCAGCAGCACACAAACACAGACTGAGCAGTTCTTC. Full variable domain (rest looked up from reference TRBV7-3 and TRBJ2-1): GAGVSQTPSNKVTEKGKYVELRCDPISGHTALYWYRQSLGQGPEFLIYFQGTGAADDSGLPNDRFFAVRPEGSVSTLKIQRTERGDSAVYLCASSTQTQTEQFFGPGTRLTVL.

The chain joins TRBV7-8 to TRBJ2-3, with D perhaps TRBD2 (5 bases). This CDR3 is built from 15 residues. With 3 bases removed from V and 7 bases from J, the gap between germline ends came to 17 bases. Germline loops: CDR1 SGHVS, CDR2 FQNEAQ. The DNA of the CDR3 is TGTGCCAGCAGCTTTCCCTTCTACGGGGTAAATACGCAGTATTTT. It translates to CASSFPFYGVNTQYF.

The CDR3 coding sequence is TGTGCCAGCAGTTTACTGAGTAGCAATCAGCCCCAGCATTTT. Its protein product is CASSLLSSNQPQHF. This rearrangement joins TRBV28 to TRBJ1-5; D remains unclear. The germline CDR1 and CDR2 sequences are MDHEN and SYDVKM. Trimming left V 2 bases short and J 0 bases short, with 5 bases between. The CDR3 extends over 14 amino acids.

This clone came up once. The CDR3 loop reads CASSVGGGPGETQYF. The CDR3 DNA is TGTGCCAGCAGCGTAGGCGGGGGGCCGGGGGAGACCCAGTACTTC. The V gene is TRBV9, the J gene TRBJ2-5, with 8 bases aligning to TRBD2. V dropped 0 bases and J dropped 5; count of bases not matched to a gene: 6. The length of the CDR3 is 15 residues. The germline V gene has CDR1 SGDLS and CDR2 YYNGEE.

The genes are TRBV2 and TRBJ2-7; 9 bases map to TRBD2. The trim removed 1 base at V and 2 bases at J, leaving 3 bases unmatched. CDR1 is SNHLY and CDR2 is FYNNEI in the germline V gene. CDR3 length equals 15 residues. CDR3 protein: CASSEGRGGPYEQYF. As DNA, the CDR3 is TGTGCCAGCAGTGAAGGGCGGGGGGGTCCCTACGAGCAGTACTTC.

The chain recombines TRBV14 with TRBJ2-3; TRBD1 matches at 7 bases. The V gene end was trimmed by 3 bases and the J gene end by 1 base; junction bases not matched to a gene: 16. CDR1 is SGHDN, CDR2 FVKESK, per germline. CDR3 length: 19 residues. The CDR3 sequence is CASSQEDRRRIIGTDTQYF. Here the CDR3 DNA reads TGTGCCAGCAGCCAGGAGGACAGGAGGAGGATTATCGGCACAGATACGCAGTATTTT.

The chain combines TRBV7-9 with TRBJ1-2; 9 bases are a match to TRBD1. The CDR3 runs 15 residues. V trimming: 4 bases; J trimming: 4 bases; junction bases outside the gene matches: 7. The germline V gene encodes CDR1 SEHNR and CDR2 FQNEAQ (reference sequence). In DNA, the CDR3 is TGTGCCAGCAGCTCCGGGACAGGGACAAGCTATGGCTACACCTTC. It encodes CASSSGTGTSYGYTF.

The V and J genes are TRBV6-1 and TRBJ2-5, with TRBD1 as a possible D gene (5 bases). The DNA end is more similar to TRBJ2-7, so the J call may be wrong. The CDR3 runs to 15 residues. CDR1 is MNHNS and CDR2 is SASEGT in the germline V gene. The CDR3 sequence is CASSESDSFSYEQYF. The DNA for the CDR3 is TGTGCCAGCAGTGAATCCGACAGCTTCTCCTACGAGCAGTACTTC.

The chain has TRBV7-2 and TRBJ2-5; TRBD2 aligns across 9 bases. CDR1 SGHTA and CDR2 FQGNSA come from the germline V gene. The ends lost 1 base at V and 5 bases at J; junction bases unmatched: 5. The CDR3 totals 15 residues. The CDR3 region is CASSLDGLALETQYF. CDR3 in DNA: TGTGCCAGCAGCTTAGACGGACTAGCGTTGGAGACCCAGTACTTC.